This T cell receptor beta chain was identified during a study of blood T cell repertoires in COVID-19. Study information: Some COVID-19 samples were acute and others convalescent; all came from the United States, Italy and Spain.

The CDR3 runs to 18 residues. Germline assignment: CDR1 MGHRA and CDR2 YSYEKL. V lost 1 base to trimming and J lost 5 bases, with 20 bases between them. Method: immunoSEQ multiplex PCR; TCRdb's copy keeps in-frame clones and lacks some. Seen here are under 250,000 clones, around four fifths observed once, and the top ten hold less than 6.5%. This clonotype was obtained from a woman aged 55-69 years who had recovered from COVID-19. This chain uses TRBV4-1 with TRBJ1-4; perhaps TRBD1 as D (5 bases). The specimen sequenced was peripheral blood. The CDR3 spells CASSQAGGTGVRNEKLFF. DNA for the CDR3: TGCGCCAGCAGCCAAGCCGGGGGAACGGGGGTGAGGAATGAAAAACTGTTTTTT.